The 11 T cell receptor beta chains in this list originate from one sample, sequenced in a study of cytomegalovirus exposure and HLA in healthy donors. A multiplex PCR was run with 60 Vbeta primers and 13 Jbeta primers. The method was immunoSEQ multiplex PCR; TCRdb's version includes in-frame clones alone and lacks a portion of them. The sample holds fewer than 100,000 clones, less than 80% seen once. Input material: PBMCs. The source is a man aged 35 to 55 in good health and CMV-seronegative.

The CDR3 protein is CASSQGAQREQYF. CDR3 in DNA: TGTGCCAGCAGCCAGGGGGCCCAACGGGAGCAGTACTTC. The chain links TRBV5-4 to TRBJ2-7, with 8 bases aligning to TRBD1. This CDR3 is 13 amino acids long. The junction had 7 bases not matched to a gene; V was cut back by 4 bases and J by 7 bases. Germline V gene sequence: CDR1 SGHNT, CDR2 YYREEE (reference sequence).

The chain combines TRBV7-8 with TRBJ2-3, with 8 bases aligning to TRBD2. The CDR3 is made up of 15 amino acids. J lost 1 base, V lost 4 bases, and 4 bases had no gene match. The germline V gene encodes CDR1 SGHVS and CDR2 FQNEAQ. CDR3 region: CASSSTSGRTDTQYF. In DNA form, the CDR3 reads TGTGCCAGCAGCTCCACTAGCGGCCGCACAGATACGCAGTATTTT.

This chain links TRBV6-6 with TRBJ2-1; D remains ambiguous. CDR1 MNHNY and CDR2 SVGAGI come from the germline V gene (reference sequence). Trimming took off 0 bases at V and 12 bases at J, with 6 bases between the two ends. The length of the CDR3 is 11 residues. The CDR3 nucleotides read TGTGCCAGCAGTTACTCGGCAGGGCAGTTCTTC. This sequence encodes CASSYSAGQFF.

CDR3 bases: TGTGCCAGCAGTTTATTTTTCAGGGGACGGGGCCCTCAAGAGACCCAGTACTTC. This sequence encodes CASSLFFRGRGPQETQYF. The chain uses TRBV28 and TRBJ2-5, with D perhaps TRBD1 (6 bases). With 1 base removed from V and 2 bases from J, the gap between germline ends came to 20 bases. Germline CDR1 is MDHEN and CDR2 is SYDVKM. The CDR3 extends over 18 amino acids.

The V and J genes are TRBV15 and TRBJ1-1, with 11 bases matching TRBD1. Losses at the gene ends were 1 base for V and 4 bases for J; bases not matched to a gene: 5. Germline CDR1 is LNHNV and CDR2 is YYDKDF (reference sequence). The length of the CDR3 is 16 residues. CDR3 sequence (DNA): TGTGCCACCAGCAGAGGGACAGGGGGCATAGGCACTGAAGCTTTCTTT. This gives the protein CATSRGTGGIGTEAFF.

This chain uses TRBV6-6 with TRBJ1-2; D is ambiguous. This CDR3 is built from 11 residues. Trimming shortened V by 8 bases and J by 5 bases, and 9 bases separated the two germline ends. Germline V gene sequence: CDR1 MNHNY, CDR2 SVGAGI (reference sequence). In nucleotides, the CDR3 is TGTGCCAGCCTTGGCCCTTATGGCTACACCTTC. Translating gives CASLGPYGYTF.

This clone showed up just a few times. This sequence joins TRBV18 and TRBJ2-6, with a weak D call TRBD2 (5 bases). Looked up from germline, CDR1 is KGHSH and CDR2 is LQKENI. The CDR3 extends over 15 amino acids. V lost 8 bases to trimming and J lost 0 bases, with 11 bases between them. DNA for the CDR3: TGTGCCAGCCAAGGACTGTTCTCTGGGGCCAACGTCCTGACTTTC. Its translation: CASQGLFSGANVLTF.

In its sample, this clone was seen once. This chain connects TRBV6-5 to TRBJ1-1, with D possibly TRBD1 on 5 matching bases. The V gene's germline CDR1 is MNHEY and CDR2 SVGAGI. Trimming stripped 5 bases from V and 6 bases from J, with 16 bases between. CDR3 size: 14 residues. The CDR3 DNA sequence: TGTGCCAGCAGTCCCCGCGGGGGGACGCCTGAAGCTTTCTTT. It translates to CASSPRGGTPEAFF.

V gene TRBV5-4 combines with J gene TRBJ1-3, with a tentative D call TRBD1 (5 bases). Trimming removed 1 base at V and 4 bases at J, with 9 bases between. Germline-derived CDR1 and CDR2 are SGHNT and YYREEE (reference sequence). This CDR3 is 14 amino acids long. In nucleotides, the CDR3 is TGTGCCAGCAGCTTGCAGGGCGCCGGAAACACCATATATTTT. This codes for CASSLQGAGNTIYF.

This clone showed up just once. The rearrangement joins TRBV23-1 to TRBJ1-4, with 9 bases identical to TRBD1. TRBV23-1 counts as an open reading frame of uncertain function. The ends lost 6 bases at V and 7 bases at J; junction bases unmatched: 6. The CDR3 runs 14 residues. The DNA of the CDR3 is TGCGCCAGCAGCCTGGGACAGGGAGGTGAAAAACTGTTTTTT. It is translated as CASSLGQGGEKLFF.

The count of this clone is one. Written as DNA, the CDR3 is TGTGCCACCAAGGGCCAGGGGAGAACTGAAGCTTTCTTT. It translates to CATKGQGRTEAFF. The chain is built from TRBV19 and TRBJ1-1, with D tentatively TRBD1 (6 bases). CDR1 LNHDA and CDR2 SQIVND come from the germline V gene (reference sequence). The CDR3 has 13 amino acids. Trimming shortened V by 10 bases and J by 5 bases, and 17 bases separated the two germline ends.